The 24 T cell receptor beta chains in this list originate from one sample, sequenced in a study of identical twins. TCRdb re-called the 5' RACE reads with MiXCR, one entry per CDR3 protein. Among approximately 260,000 distinct CDR3 sequences listed, roughly an eighth were seen once. The sequenced material came from memory (CD45RO+) T cells sorted from blood. These receptors were collected from a woman aged 18-35 years in good health.

The rearrangement joins TRBV12-3 or TRBV12-4 to TRBJ2-3, with unresolved D. The CDR3 spans 14 residues. Trimming shortened V by 6 bases and J by 1 base, and 11 bases separated the two germline ends. In nucleotides, the CDR3 is TGTGCCAGCAGAAGGCAGTCAGGCACAGATACGCAGTATTTT. Encoded protein: CASRRQSGTDTQYF.

The rearrangement uses TRBV20-1 and TRBJ2-7, with D possibly TRBD2 on 5 matching bases. Trimming shortened V by 3 bases and J by 3 bases, and 15 bases separated the two germline ends. Germline lookup yields CDR1 DFQATT and CDR2 SNEGSKA (reference sequence). This CDR3 has 14 residues. The chain's CDR3 is CSASFPSSGYEQYF. Here the CDR3 DNA reads TGCAGTGCTAGTTTCCCTAGCTCGGGCTACGAGCAGTACTTC.

In this sample, this clonotype turned up a few times. The rearrangement uses TRBV3-1 and TRBJ2-3; D ambiguous. Trimming shortened V by 0 bases and J by 0 bases, and 10 bases separated the two germline ends. The V gene's germline CDR1 is LGHDT and CDR2 YNNKEL (reference sequence). This CDR3 spans 16 amino acids. CDR3 in amino acids: CASSQDVHPSTDTQYF. The CDR3 nucleotides read TGTGCCAGCAGCCAAGATGTACACCCTAGCACAGATACGCAGTATTTT.

This clonotype was counted a few times. V usage is TRBV7-2 and J usage is TRBJ2-3; D might be TRBD1 (6 bases). This CDR3 spans 16 amino acids. CDR1 SGHTA and CDR2 FQGNSA come from the germline V gene. V shed 4 bases and J shed 2 bases, with 16 bases lying between them. CDR3 bases: TGTGCCAGCAGCTCCCTGCTTGGGGGCTCCACAGATACGCAGTATTTT. Translated: CASSSLLGGSTDTQYF.

This clonotype was seen just once. The rearrangement links TRBV20-1 to TRBJ2-7; TRBD2 matches at 8 bases. The CDR3 totals 15 residues. CDR1 is DFQATT and CDR2 is SNEGSKA in the germline V gene (reference sequence). The V gene end was trimmed by 3 bases and the J gene end by 6 bases; junction bases not matched to a gene: 13. Here the CDR3 DNA reads TGCAGTGCTAGCAGTATGAAGCGGGAGTTGGGCGAGCAGTACTTC. Translated, it gives CSASSMKRELGEQYF.

The rearrangement uses TRBV6-5 and TRBJ2-1, with D perhaps TRBD2 (7 bases). The CDR3 length is 14 residues. V shed 0 bases and J shed 8 bases, with 11 bases lying between them. Germline CDR1 and CDR2: MNHEY and SVGAGI. This CDR3 is CASSYSGGVYEQFF. The CDR3 DNA reads as TGTGCCAGCAGTTACTCAGGGGGGGTCTATGAGCAGTTCTTC.

The rearrangement links TRBV3-1 to TRBJ2-7; possibly TRBD2 for D (6 bases). CDR3 length equals 13 residues. Germline lookup yields CDR1 LGHDT and CDR2 YNNKEL (reference sequence). V lost 6 bases and J lost 6, with 15 bases in between. The CDR3 DNA is TGTGCCAGCAGTCCAAGCGGCGGGGTCGAGCAGTACTTC. Protein product: CASSPSGGVEQYF.

This clonotype was detected only a few times. The chain couples TRBV5-8 to TRBJ2-5, with TRBD1 matching 8 bases. The germline gives CDR1 SGHTS, CDR2 YDEGEE. The CDR3 covers 16 residues. The V and J ends lost 0 bases and 4 bases, in that order; junction bases with no gene match: 8. The CDR3 bases are TGTGCCAGCAGCTTGGCTGGACAGGGTATAGGAGAGACCCAGTACTTC. It yields the protein CASSLAGQGIGETQYF. Variable domain in full (rest from reference TRBV5-8 and TRBJ2-5): EAGVTQSPTHLIKTRGQQATLRCSPISGHTSVYWYQQALGLGLQFLLWYDEGEERNRGNFPPRFSGRQFPNYSSELNVNALELEDSALYLCASSLAGQGIGETQYFGPGTRLLVL.

This clonotype was recorded a few times. The rearrangement joins TRBV4-2 to TRBJ1-2; no reliable D call. With 3 bases removed from V and 5 bases from J, the gap between germline ends came to 4 bases. The germline CDR1 and CDR2 sequences are LGHNA and YNFKEQ. The CDR3 runs to 11 residues. The CDR3 DNA follows: TGTGCCAGCAGCCAGAGATATGGCTACACCTTC. Translation: CASSQRYGYTF.

In this sample, this clonotype turned up a few times. The chain recombines TRBV2 with TRBJ1-1, with D hard to call. This CDR3 has 13 amino acids. V was pared by 7 bases and J by 0 bases, with 9 bases between. Germline assignment: CDR1 SNHLY and CDR2 FYNNEI. The CDR3 coding sequence is TGTGCCAGCACGGCTTCGGTGAACACTGAAGCTTTCTTT. Translating gives CASTASVNTEAFF.

The chain employs TRBV27 and TRBJ1-4; no clear D. This CDR3 has 12 residues. V dropped 4 bases and J dropped 11 bases, with 11 bases sitting between them. Germline V gene sequence: CDR1 MNHEY, CDR2 SMNVEV (reference sequence). The CDR3 region is CASSSSSGKLFF. CDR3 DNA: TGTGCCAGCAGTTCTAGTTCCGGCAAACTGTTTTTT.

This clonotype has more than one count but fewer than ten. V usage is TRBV7-9 and J usage is TRBJ1-4, with TRBD1 matching 9 bases. The CDR3 runs to 17 residues. Germline assignment: CDR1 SEHNR and CDR2 FQNEAQ (reference sequence). V dropped 2 bases and J dropped 10; count of bases not matched to a gene: 14. Here the CDR3 reads CASSLQKMGQGFRKLFF. The CDR3 DNA reads as TGTGCCAGCAGCTTACAGAAAATGGGACAGGGATTTAGAAAACTGTTTTTT. The whole variable domain, remainder taken from reference TRBV7-9 and TRBJ1-4, is DTGVSQNPRHKITKRGQNVTFRCDPISEHNRLYWYRQTLGQGPEFLTYFQNEAQLEKSRLLSDRFSAERPKGSFSTLEIQRTEQGDSAMYLCASSLQKMGQGFRKLFFGSGTQLSVL.

This clonotype occurred many times. The V call is TRBV12-3 or TRBV12-4, the J call TRBJ1-4, with 10 bases aligning to TRBD1. The CDR3 contains 16 residues. Losses at the gene ends were 0 bases for V and 4 bases for J; bases not matched to a gene: 2. Here the CDR3 reads CASSLATGGLNEKLFF. The CDR3 bases are TGTGCCAGCAGTTTAGCGACAGGGGGCCTTAATGAAAAACTGTTTTTT.

The rearrangement joins TRBV7-8 to TRBJ2-2; no reliable D call. This CDR3 has 15 amino acids. Germline CDR1 and CDR2: SGHVS and FQNEAQ. V lost 6 bases, J lost 5 bases, and 16 bases lay in between. CDR3 loop: CASRVGQLWTGELFF. The CDR3 DNA reads as TGTGCCAGCAGGGTTGGTCAGTTGTGGACCGGGGAGCTGTTTTTT.

This chain joins TRBV5-1 and TRBJ2-1; D possibly matches TRBD1 or TRBD2 (5 bases each). Germline CDR1 SGHRS, CDR2 YFSETQ. CDR3 length: 17 residues. The V end lost 0 bases, the J end lost 6 bases, and 19 bases lay between the germline ends. The CDR3: CASSLAIGTLTSNEQFF. Written as DNA, the CDR3 is TGCGCCAGCAGCTTGGCTATCGGGACCCTAACCTCCAATGAGCAGTTCTTC.

The chain links TRBV27 to TRBJ1-2; D perhaps matches TRBD1 (6 bases). CDR3 length: 13 amino acids. Trimming removed 4 bases at V and 4 bases at J, with 10 bases between. The V gene's germline CDR1 is MNHEY and CDR2 SMNVEV (reference sequence). In nucleotides, the CDR3 is TGTGCCAGCAGTTCCCGGGACACCTATGGCTACACCTTC. Amino acids: CASSSRDTYGYTF.

Only a few counts were recorded for this clonotype. The chain carries TRBV4-3 and TRBJ1-1, with D possibly being TRBD1 (5 bases). With 0 bases removed from V and 1 base from J, the gap between germline ends came to 18 bases. CDR1 and CDR2 from the germline V gene are LGHNA and YSLEER. The CDR3 covers 18 residues. The CDR3 sequence is CASSQERWGRGGNTEAFF. Written as DNA, the CDR3 is TGCGCCAGCAGCCAAGAACGTTGGGGACGGGGAGGGAACACTGAAGCTTTCTTT.

The table lists this clonotype with a few counts. The CDR3: CASSVDPQGITYEQYF. CDR3 coding DNA: TGTGCCAGCAGCGTAGATCCCCAGGGCATCACCTACGAGCAGTACTTC. The gene calls are TRBV9 and TRBJ2-7, with a possible D match to TRBD1 (5 bases). The V gene lost 0 bases and the J gene lost 2 bases, with 15 bases spanning the gap. The CDR3 covers 16 residues. Germline V lookup: CDR1 SGDLS, CDR2 YYNGEE.

J is TRBJ1-6 and V is TRBV5-1; D is possibly TRBD1 (5 bases). The CDR3 contains 13 residues. Trimming cost V 2 bases and J 13 bases, with 13 bases left between them. From germline, CDR1 is SGHRS and CDR2 YFSETQ. The CDR3 DNA sequence: TGCGCCAGCAGCTTAAGCCAGCGGGGGCCCCTCCACTTT. This codes for CASSLSQRGPLHF.

CDR3 sequence (DNA): TGTGCCAGCAGCTTCCGAGCGGGGAACTACGAGCAGTACTTC. It specifies CASSFRAGNYEQYF. This rearrangement joins TRBV5-4 to TRBJ2-7, with 7 bases that match TRBD2. With V trimmed by 2 bases and J by 3 bases, 5 bases remained unmatched. The CDR3 length is 14 residues. The V gene's germline CDR1 is SGHNT and CDR2 YYREEE (reference sequence). The whole variable domain, filled in from reference TRBV5-4 and TRBJ2-7, reads ETGVTQSPTHLIKTRGQQVTLRCSSQSGHNTVSWYQQALGQGPQFIFQYYREEENGRGNFPPRFSGLQFPNYSSELNVNALELDDSALYLCASSFRAGNYEQYFGPGTRLTVT.

The chain couples TRBV7-2 to TRBJ2-3; TRBD2 aligns across 10 bases. This CDR3 is 15 amino acids long. The J segment lost 4 bases and the V segment lost 4 bases, leaving 5 bases of the junction unmatched. CDR1 SGHTA and CDR2 FQGNSA come from the germline V gene. For the CDR3, the DNA is TGTGCCAGCAGCTACCTAGCGGGAGTGGCAGATACGCAGTATTTT. Its protein product is CASSYLAGVADTQYF. The full variable domain, rest sourced from reference TRBV7-2 and TRBJ2-3, is GAGVSQSPSNKVTEKGKDVELRCDPISGHTALYWYRQSLGQGLEFLIYFQGNSAPDKSGLPSDRFSAERTGGSVSTLTIQRTQQEDSAVYLCASSYLAGVADTQYFGPGTRLTVL.

This clonotype was counted only a few times. The J gene is TRBJ1-1, the V gene TRBV19; the D gene is possibly TRBD1 (5 bases). The V gene lost 0 bases and the J gene lost 11 bases, with 13 bases spanning the gap. Germline V gene lookup returns CDR1 LNHDA and CDR2 SQIVND (reference sequence). This CDR3 is built from 13 residues. CDR3 in DNA: TGTGCCAGTAGTATAGATAGGGGCAGGGCCGCTTTCTTT. Residues: CASSIDRGRAAFF.

This clonotype has a handful of counts. The chain couples TRBV20-1 to TRBJ2-1; tentatively, D is TRBD1 or TRBD2 (5 bases each). V was shortened by 3 bases and J by 0 bases, with 9 bases between the two germline ends. The CDR3 contains 14 residues. Germline CDR1 reads DFQATT; CDR2 reads SNEGSKA (reference sequence). The CDR3, as DNA: TGCAGTGCTAGCGGGGCCCTCTCCTACAATGAGCAGTTCTTC. It specifies CSASGALSYNEQFF.

The rearrangement links TRBV20-1 to TRBJ1-1, with 7 bases identical to TRBD1. Trimming took 3 bases from V and 4 from J; bases not matched to a gene: 5. There are 13 residues in the CDR3. Per the germline V gene, CDR1 is DFQATT and CDR2 is SNEGSKA (reference sequence). The CDR3 here is CSASRQGFTEAFF. The CDR3 DNA reads TGCAGTGCTAGCCGACAGGGTTTCACTGAAGCTTTCTTT.